This TCR beta chain originates from a study of blood T cell repertoires in COVID-19. Whole-study context: Sample material is recorded as cDNA or gDNA derived from T cells, B-cell-depleted T cells, or PBMCs.

CDR3 length equals 12 residues. Between the trimmed V and J ends, which lost 6 bases and 5 bases, there was a span of 7 bases. Everyone who took part was 18 to 89 years old, and they came from roughly 25 US areas. Recovery among Cohort 3 donors was established by two negative PCRs, clearance, or symptom resolution. Clones were read by immunoSEQ multiplex PCR, and TCRdb kept only the in-frame ones, dropping some. The repertoire includes about 220,000 clones, 84% of them detected once, and 6.8% sits in the top ten. This rearrangement joins TRBV12-3 or TRBV12-4 to TRBJ2-2; D ambiguous. Sequenced: PBMCs or T cells enriched from blood (not recorded which). The clonotype comes from a woman in her forties who had recovered from COVID-19. The CDR3 DNA reads TGTGCCAGCAGGCGGAATACCGGGGAGCTGTTTTTT. Its protein product is CASRRNTGELFF.